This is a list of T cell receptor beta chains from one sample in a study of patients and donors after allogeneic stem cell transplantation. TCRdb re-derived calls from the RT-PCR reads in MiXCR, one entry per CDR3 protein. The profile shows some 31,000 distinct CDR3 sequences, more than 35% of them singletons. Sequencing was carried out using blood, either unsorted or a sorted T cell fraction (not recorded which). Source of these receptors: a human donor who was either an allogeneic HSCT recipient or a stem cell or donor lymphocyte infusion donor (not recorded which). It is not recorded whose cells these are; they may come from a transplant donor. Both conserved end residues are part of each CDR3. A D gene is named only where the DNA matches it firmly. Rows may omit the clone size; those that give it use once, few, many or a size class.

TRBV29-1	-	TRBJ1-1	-	CSVEGPLEAFF	TGCAGCGTTGAGGGCCCCCTCGAGGCTTTCTTT
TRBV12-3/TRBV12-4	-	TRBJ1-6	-	CASSQRQYNSPLHF	TGTGCCAGCAGTCAGCGACAGTATAATTCACCCCTCCACTTT
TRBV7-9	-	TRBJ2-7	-	CASSLRDSTGEQYF	TGTGCCAGCAGCTTGAGGGACTCGACGGGGGAGCAGTACTTC
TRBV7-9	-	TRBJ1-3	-	CASSRDQGALNTIYF	TGTGCCAGCAGCCGCGACCAGGGCGCCCTAAACACCATATATTTT
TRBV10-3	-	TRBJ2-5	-	CAISGPEMKGQETQYF	TGTGCCATCAGTGGGCCTGAGATGAAGGGGCAAGAGACCCAGTACTTC
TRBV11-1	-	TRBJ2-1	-	CASSLDGVGGTRSYNEQFF	TGTGCCAGCAGCTTAGATGGGGTGGGCGGGACCCGTTCCTACAATGAGCAGTTCTTC
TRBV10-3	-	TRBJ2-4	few	CAISEYQLENIQYF	TGTGCCATCAGTGAGTACCAGCTTGAAAACATTCAGTACTTC
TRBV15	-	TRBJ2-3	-	CATSKGDWRDTQYF	TGTGCCACCAGCAAGGGGGACTGGAGAGATACGCAGTATTTT
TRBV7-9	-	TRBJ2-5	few	CASSLTETQYF	TGTGCCAGCAGCTTAACAGAGACCCAGTACTTC
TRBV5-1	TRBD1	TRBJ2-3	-	CASSLDRGADTQYF	TGCGCCAGCAGCTTGGACAGGGGTGCAGATACGCAGTATTTT
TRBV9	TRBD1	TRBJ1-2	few	CASSVVETGLGYTF	TGTGCCAGCAGCGTAGTGGAGACAGGGCTCGGCTACACCTTC
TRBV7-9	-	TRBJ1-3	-	CASSLKGDTIYF	TGTGCCAGCAGCTTAAAGGGGGACACCATATATTTT
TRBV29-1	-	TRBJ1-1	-	CSATDRNTEAFF	TGCAGCGCCACGGACAGAAACACTGAAGCTTTCTTT
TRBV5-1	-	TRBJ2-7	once	CASSFDPWDGPREQYF	TGCGCCAGCAGCTTCGATCCATGGGACGGCCCGCGGGAGCAGTACTTC
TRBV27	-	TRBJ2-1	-	CASSNPRTYNEQFF	TGTGCCAGCTCAAACCCCCGAACGTACAATGAGCAGTTCTTC
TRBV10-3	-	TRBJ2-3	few	CAISEGRDSTDTQYF	TGTGCCATCAGTGAGGGGCGGGACAGCACAGATACGCAGTATTTT
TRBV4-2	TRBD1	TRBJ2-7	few	CASSQVGTVNSYEQYF	TGTGCCAGCAGCCAAGTGGGGACAGTTAACTCCTACGAGCAGTACTTC
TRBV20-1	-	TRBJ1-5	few	CSARWDPNQPQHF	TGCAGTGCTAGATGGGATCCCAATCAGCCCCAGCATTTT
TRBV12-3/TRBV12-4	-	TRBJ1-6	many	CASRGDYNSPLHF	TGTGCCAGCAGAGGGGACTATAATTCACCCCTCCACTTT
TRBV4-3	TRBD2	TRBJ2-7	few	CASSQDPREVTYEQYF	TGCGCCAGCAGCCAAGATCCGCGGGAGGTTACCTACGAGCAGTACTTC
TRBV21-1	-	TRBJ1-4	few	CASKIRGRRENEKLFF	TGTGCCAGCAAAATAAGAGGGCGGCGAGAAAATGAAAAACTGTTTTTT
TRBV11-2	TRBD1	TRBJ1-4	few	CASSSDRGKLFF	TGTGCCAGCAGCTCGGACAGGGGAAAACTGTTTTTT
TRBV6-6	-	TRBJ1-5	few	CASGQPQHF	TGTGCCAGCGGTCAGCCCCAGCATTTT
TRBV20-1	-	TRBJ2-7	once	CSASESPGEQYF	TGCAGTGCTAGCGAATCGCCGGGCGAGCAGTACTTC